Listed here is a single T cell receptor (beta chain). Blood libraries mostly used around 0.45 ug genomic DNA, six replicates each. The data were produced by immunoSEQ multiplex PCR, yet TCRdb's version contains in-frame clones alone and is incomplete. The sample has about 13,000 clones; roughly two thirds are singletons. These data belong to a study of neoadjuvant anti-PD-1 for oral cavity cancer. Overall study context: Nivolumab at 3 mg/kg was mostly given biweekly, three to four doses, pre-surgery. Non-progressing patients received a fourth nivolumab dose near day 43, then surgery on days 50-56.

Per germline, CDR1 ENHRY and CDR2 SYGVKD. Unmatched junction bases numbered 7, after V lost 5 bases and J lost 10 bases. The CDR3 extends over 15 amino acids. The chain is built from TRBV10-3 and TRBJ2-1, with 14 bases that match TRBD2. Here the sequenced sample was PBMCs, taken before nivolumab (anti-PD-1) treatment. This clonotype was obtained from a person aged 35-79 years with oral cavity squamous cell carcinoma. The CDR3 protein is CAISTAGLAGVEQFF. Here the CDR3 DNA reads TGTGCCATCAGTACCGCGGGACTAGCGGGAGTCGAGCAGTTCTTC.